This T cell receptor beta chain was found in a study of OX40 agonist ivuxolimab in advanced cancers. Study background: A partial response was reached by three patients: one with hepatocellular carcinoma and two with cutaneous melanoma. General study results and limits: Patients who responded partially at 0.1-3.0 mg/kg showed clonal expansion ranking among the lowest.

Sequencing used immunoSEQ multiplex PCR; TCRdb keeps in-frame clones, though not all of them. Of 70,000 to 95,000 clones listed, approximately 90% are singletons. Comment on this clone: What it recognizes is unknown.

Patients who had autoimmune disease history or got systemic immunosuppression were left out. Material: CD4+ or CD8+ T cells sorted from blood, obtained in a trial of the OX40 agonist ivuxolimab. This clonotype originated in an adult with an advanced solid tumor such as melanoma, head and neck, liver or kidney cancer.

The CDR3 spells CASTDGGNYGYTF. CDR3 bases: TGTGCCAGCACCGATGGGGGTAACTATGGCTACACCTTC. This chain uses TRBV7-2 with TRBJ1-2, with a possible D match to TRBD1 (5 bases). CDR1 is SGHTA, CDR2 FQGNSA, per germline. Deletions cut 7 bases from V and 1 base from J, with 10 bases between. The CDR3 is 13 amino acids. The full variable domain, with the rest looked up from reference TRBV7-2 and TRBJ1-2, is GAGVSQSPSNKVTEKGKDVELRCDPISGHTALYWYRQSLGQGLEFLIYFQGNSAPDKSGLPSDRFSAERTGGSVSTLTIQRTQQEDSAVYLCASTDGGNYGYTFGSGTRLTVV.